This TCR beta chain was observed in a study of T cell repertoires in ileal Crohn's disease. In the study overall: All patients had surgery for stricturing (61%) or penetrating (about 39%) disease. About half received postoperative treatment, roughly twelve with thiopurines and about 20 anti-TNF.

Time point specified: proximal margin of the surgical specimen (macroscopically non-inflamed). Patients were adults with ileal or ileocolonic Crohn's disease needing resection. Using immunoSEQ multiplex PCR, the repertoire was profiled, and TCRdb retains in-frame clones only, with some absent. The sample consists of approximately 7,300 clones, around 80% of them appearing once. Remarks on this clone: Other nucleotide sequences in the sample specify the same CDR3.

Unmatched junction bases numbered 4, after V lost 1 base and J lost 0 bases. The length of the CDR3 is 17 residues. Germline V CDR1 and CDR2: MDHEN, SYDVKM. The chain couples TRBV28 to TRBJ1-1; 11 bases are shared with TRBD1. The TCR originated in an adult with Crohn's disease. Sequencing was carried out using ileal tissue. The CDR3 DNA follows: TGTGCCAGCAGTTTATTAGGGACAGGGGGGATGAACACTGAAGCTTTCTTT. Amino acid sequence: CASSLLGTGGMNTEAFF.